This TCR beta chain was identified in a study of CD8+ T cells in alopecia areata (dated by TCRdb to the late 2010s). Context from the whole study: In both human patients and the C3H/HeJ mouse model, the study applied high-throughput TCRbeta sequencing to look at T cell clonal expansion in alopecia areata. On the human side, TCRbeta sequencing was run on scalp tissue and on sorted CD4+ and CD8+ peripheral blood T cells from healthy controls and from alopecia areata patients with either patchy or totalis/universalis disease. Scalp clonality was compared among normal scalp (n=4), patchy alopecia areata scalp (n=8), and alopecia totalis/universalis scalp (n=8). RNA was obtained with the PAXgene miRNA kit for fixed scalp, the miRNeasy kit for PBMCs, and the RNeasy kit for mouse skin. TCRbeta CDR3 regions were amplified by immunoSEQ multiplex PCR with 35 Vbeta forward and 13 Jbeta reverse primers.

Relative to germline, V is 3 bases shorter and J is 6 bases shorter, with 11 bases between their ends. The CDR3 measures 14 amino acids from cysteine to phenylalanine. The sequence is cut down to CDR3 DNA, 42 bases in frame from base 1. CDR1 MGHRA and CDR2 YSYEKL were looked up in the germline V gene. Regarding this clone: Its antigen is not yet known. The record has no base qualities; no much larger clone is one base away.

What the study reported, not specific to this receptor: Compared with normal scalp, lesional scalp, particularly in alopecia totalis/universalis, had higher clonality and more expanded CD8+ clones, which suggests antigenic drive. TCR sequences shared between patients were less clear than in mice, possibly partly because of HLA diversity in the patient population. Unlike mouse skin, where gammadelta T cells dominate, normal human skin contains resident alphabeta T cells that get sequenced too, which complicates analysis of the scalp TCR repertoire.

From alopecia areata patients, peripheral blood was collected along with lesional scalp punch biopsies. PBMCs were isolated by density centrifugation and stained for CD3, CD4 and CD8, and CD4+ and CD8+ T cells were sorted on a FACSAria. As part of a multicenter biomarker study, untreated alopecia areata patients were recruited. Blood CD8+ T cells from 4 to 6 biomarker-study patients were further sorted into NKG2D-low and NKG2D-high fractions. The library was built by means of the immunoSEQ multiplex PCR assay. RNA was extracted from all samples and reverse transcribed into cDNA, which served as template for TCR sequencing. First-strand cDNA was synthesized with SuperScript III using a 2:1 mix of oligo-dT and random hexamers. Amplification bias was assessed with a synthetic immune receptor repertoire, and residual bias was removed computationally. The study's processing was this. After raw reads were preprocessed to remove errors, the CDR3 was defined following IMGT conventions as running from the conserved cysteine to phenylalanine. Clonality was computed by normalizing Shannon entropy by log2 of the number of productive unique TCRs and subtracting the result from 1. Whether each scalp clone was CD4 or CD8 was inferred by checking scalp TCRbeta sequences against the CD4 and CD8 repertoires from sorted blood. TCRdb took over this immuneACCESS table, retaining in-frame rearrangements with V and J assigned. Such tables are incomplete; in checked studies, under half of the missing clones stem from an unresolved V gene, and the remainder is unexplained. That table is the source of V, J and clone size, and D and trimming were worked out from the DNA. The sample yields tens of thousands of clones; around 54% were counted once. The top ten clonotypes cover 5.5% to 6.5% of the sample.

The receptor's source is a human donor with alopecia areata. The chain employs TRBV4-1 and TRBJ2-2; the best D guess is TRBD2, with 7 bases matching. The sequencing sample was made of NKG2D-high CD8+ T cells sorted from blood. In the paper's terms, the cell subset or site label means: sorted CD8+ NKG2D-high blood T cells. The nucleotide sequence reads TGCGCCAGCAGCCAGGCCGGGGGGCCCGGGGAGCTGTTTTTT. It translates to CASSQAGGPGELFF.